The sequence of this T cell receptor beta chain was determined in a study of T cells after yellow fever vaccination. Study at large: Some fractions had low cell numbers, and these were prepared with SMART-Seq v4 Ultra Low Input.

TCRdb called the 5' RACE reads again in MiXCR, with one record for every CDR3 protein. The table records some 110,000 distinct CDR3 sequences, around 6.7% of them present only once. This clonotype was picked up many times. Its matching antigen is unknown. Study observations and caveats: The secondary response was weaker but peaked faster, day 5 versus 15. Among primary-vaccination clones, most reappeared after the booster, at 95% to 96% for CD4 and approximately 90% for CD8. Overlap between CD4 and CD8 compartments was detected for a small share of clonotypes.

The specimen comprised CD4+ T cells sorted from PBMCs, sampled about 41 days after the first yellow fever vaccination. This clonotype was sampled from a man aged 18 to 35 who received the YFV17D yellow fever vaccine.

The CDR3 protein is CASNDKAGELFF. The CDR3 bases are TGTGCCAGCAACGATAAAGCGGGGGAGCTGTTTTTT. The chain joins TRBV7-3 to TRBJ2-2, with D unresolved. The CDR3 length is 12 residues. V lost 7 bases, J lost 8 bases, and 11 bases lay in between. Per the germline V gene, CDR1 is SGHTA and CDR2 is FQGTGA.